This T cell receptor beta chain was obtained from a study of T cells after yellow fever vaccination. There are 15 residues in the CDR3. Trimming removed 3 bases at V and 9 bases at J, with 17 bases between. CDR1 is KGHDR and CDR2 is SFDVKD in the germline V gene. For TCR, cDNA came from 5'RACE template switching, which added a universal primer site and UMIs. Each CDR3 protein is one row after TCRdb ran MiXCR on the 5' RACE reads. The sample includes 250,000 to 300,000 distinct CDR3 sequences, approximately 5.2% of them seen just once. Study-level findings and limits: Booster sampling recovered most clones from primary vaccination (roughly 96% CD4, approximately 90% CD8). Repertoires sorted by FACS could include abundant clonotypes that are contaminants from the bulk population. Although most clonotypes did not, a small share appeared in both CD4 and CD8 compartments.

The table lists this clonotype with many counts. The target antigen is unknown. The receptor was isolated from a man aged 18 to 29 who received the YFV17D yellow fever vaccine. The chain links TRBV24-1 to TRBJ2-1; no reliable D call. The specimen was CD4+ T cells sorted from PBMCs, collected on the day of the yellow fever booster vaccination. CDR3 residues: CATSDPGSGVAEQFF. CDR3 DNA sequence: TGTGCCACCAGTGATCCTGGTTCCGGCGTGGCTGAGCAGTTCTTC.